These 15 T cell receptor beta chains came from one sample sequenced in a study of T-cell memory formation after mild COVID-19. TCRdb fed the 5' RACE reads into MiXCR, producing one record per CDR3 protein. The sample has 200,000 to 250,000 distinct CDR3 sequences, 10% seen once. The specimen was PBMCs or a T cell subset sorted from them (not recorded which). These receptors came from a man between 18 and 35 years old who had mild COVID-19 (a few samples of this study predate the infection). Cell type and time point are not known.

This clonotype showed up just a few times. The chain carries TRBV7-9 and TRBJ2-2; D is ambiguous. The CDR3 has 12 residues. The germline CDR1 and CDR2 sequences are SEHNR and FQNEAQ (reference sequence). V was cut by 8 bases and J by 7 bases, with 11 bases left in between. The CDR3 DNA sequence: TGTGCCAGCTTCTACCGAGGCGGGGAGCTGTTTTTT. This translates into CASFYRGGELFF.

V and J are TRBV30 and TRBJ2-2; 10 bases align to TRBD2. After removal of 4 bases from V and 7 bases from J, the junction contained 9 bases not matched to a gene. This CDR3 has 15 amino acids. Germline assignment: CDR1 GTSNPN and CDR2 SVGIG (reference sequence). The CDR3: CAWKTSGSSGGELFF. The CDR3 nucleotides read TGTGCCTGGAAGACTAGCGGGTCCTCTGGCGGGGAGCTGTTTTTT.

The chain recombines TRBV2 with TRBJ1-6; D remains ambiguous. Per germline, CDR1 SNHLY and CDR2 FYNNEI. The CDR3 length is 14 residues. V lost 8 bases to trimming and J lost 0 bases, with 8 bases between them. As DNA, the CDR3 is TGTGCCAGCTCGCCAGACTCCTATAATTCACCCCTCCACTTT. Translated, it gives CASSPDSYNSPLHF.

The chain recombines TRBV20-1 with TRBJ1-1; TRBD1 might be the D (6 bases). The CDR3 is 14 residues long. Germline assignment: CDR1 DFQATT and CDR2 SNEGSKA (reference sequence). V lost 6 bases and J lost 1, with 15 bases in between. The DNA of the CDR3 is TGCAGTGCCCTAATTGGGGGGCGGAACACTGAAGCTTTCTTT. Translation: CSALIGGRNTEAFF.

At least ten counts were recorded for this clonotype. The chain links TRBV12-3 or TRBV12-4 to TRBJ1-1; D gene unclear. The CDR3 extends over 14 amino acids. Trimming took off 7 bases at V and 2 bases at J, with 14 bases between the two ends. CDR3 in DNA: TGTGCCAGCACTGTCGGGCTGACAAACACTGAAGCTTTCTTT. Amino acids: CASTVGLTNTEAFF.

This clonotype was found a few times. The V call is TRBV7-2, the J call TRBJ2-7; 10 positions agree with TRBD1. This CDR3 contains 14 residues. Germline CDR1 is SGHTA and CDR2 is FQGNSA. V lost 1 base to trimming and J lost 7 bases; unmatched junction nucleotides: 4. Written as DNA, the CDR3 is TGTGCCAGCAGCTTAGACCTGGGACAGGGGGAGCAGTACGTC. Its translation: CASSLDLGQGEQYV.

The chain carries TRBV5-1 and TRBJ2-2, with D hard to call. In germline, CDR1 is SGHRS, CDR2 YFSETQ. The CDR3 is 15 amino acids. The V and J ends lost 0 bases and 2 bases respectively, with 8 bases between them. CDR3 coding DNA: TGCGCCAGCAGCTTGGAGGGCAGAAACACCGGGGAGCTGTTTTTT. This sequence encodes CASSLEGRNTGELFF.

The rearrangement uses TRBV6-2 or TRBV6-3 and TRBJ2-4; D unclear. Germline CDR1 is MNHEY and CDR2 is SVGEGT. The CDR3 length is 15 residues. Trimming took 6 bases from V and 0 from J, leaving 12 bases between them. The CDR3 region has the DNA TGTGCCAGCAGCCACGGCACTCCAGCCAAAAACATTCAGTACTTC. Translating gives CASSHGTPAKNIQYF.

In this sample, this clonotype turned up a few times. The V gene is TRBV12-3 or TRBV12-4, the J gene TRBJ1-1; D ambiguous. The CDR3 sequence is 14 residues long. V shed 6 bases and J shed 0 bases, with 11 bases lying between them. The CDR3 reads CASSLTLMNTEAFF. CDR3 bases: TGTGCCAGCAGCCTCACCCTCATGAACACTGAAGCTTTCTTT.

The table lists this clonotype with a few counts. This chain links TRBV7-2 with TRBJ1-1; D gene unclear. V was clipped by 4 bases and J by 3 bases, with 12 bases between them. CDR3 length: 14 residues. Germline lookup yields CDR1 SGHTA and CDR2 FQGNSA. The chain's CDR3 is CASSSTPRDTEAFF. CDR3 sequence (DNA): TGTGCCAGCAGCTCCACCCCTAGGGACACTGAAGCTTTCTTT. Based on the CDR3 plus reference TRBV7-2 and TRBJ1-1, the full variable domain is GAGVSQSPSNKVTEKGKDVELRCDPISGHTALYWYRQSLGQGLEFLIYFQGNSAPDKSGLPSDRFSAERTGGSVSTLTIQRTQQEDSAVYLCASSSTPRDTEAFFGQGTRLTVV.

This clonotype was observed at least ten times. The chain carries TRBV5-1 and TRBJ2-5, with D perhaps matching TRBD1 or TRBD2 (6 bases each). Between the trimmed V and J ends, which lost 3 bases and 3 bases, there was a span of 15 bases. Per the germline V gene, CDR1 is SGHRS and CDR2 is YFSETQ. There are 15 residues in the CDR3. The CDR3 loop is CASSWNPGAKETQYF. CDR3 bases: TGCGCCAGCAGCTGGAACCCGGGGGCTAAAGAGACCCAGTACTTC.

This clonotype was detected many times. V usage is TRBV7-2 and J usage is TRBJ1-1; D gene uncertain. Germline V lookup: CDR1 SGHTA, CDR2 FQGNSA. Trimming pared 2 bases from V and 6 bases from J, leaving 13 bases between. The CDR3 contains 14 residues. The CDR3: CASSLYWSDAEAFF. CDR3 sequence (DNA): TGTGCCAGCAGCTTATATTGGTCAGACGCTGAAGCTTTCTTT.

This clonotype was observed a few times. This chain links TRBV10-3 with TRBJ2-3, with 10 bases matching TRBD1. Germline CDR1 reads ENHRY; CDR2 reads SYGVKD. This CDR3 region has 13 residues. The trim removed 6 bases at V and 3 bases at J, leaving 0 bases unmatched. The chain's CDR3 is CAIRGQGTDTQYF. For the CDR3, the DNA is TGTGCCATCAGGGGACAGGGGACAGATACGCAGTATTTT.

J is TRBJ1-6 and V is TRBV18; TRBD1 is a possible D gene (5 bases). Trimming removed 6 bases at V and 5 bases at J, with 11 bases between. Per germline, CDR1 KGHSH and CDR2 LQKENI. The CDR3 has 14 residues. The CDR3 loop reads CASSGESDNSPLHF. CDR3 DNA sequence: TGTGCCAGCTCGGGGGAGTCAGATAATTCACCCCTCCACTTT.

This chain uses TRBV15 with TRBJ2-5, with 8 bases matching TRBD1. The CDR3 spans 16 residues. The V gene's germline CDR1 is LNHNV and CDR2 YYDKDF (reference sequence). Unmatched junction bases numbered 11, after V lost 4 bases and J lost 4 bases. The CDR3 DNA follows: TGTGCCACCAGCACCTCAGGGGGCTCGGAGGGAGAGACCCAGTACTTC. Translated, it gives CATSTSGGSEGETQYF.